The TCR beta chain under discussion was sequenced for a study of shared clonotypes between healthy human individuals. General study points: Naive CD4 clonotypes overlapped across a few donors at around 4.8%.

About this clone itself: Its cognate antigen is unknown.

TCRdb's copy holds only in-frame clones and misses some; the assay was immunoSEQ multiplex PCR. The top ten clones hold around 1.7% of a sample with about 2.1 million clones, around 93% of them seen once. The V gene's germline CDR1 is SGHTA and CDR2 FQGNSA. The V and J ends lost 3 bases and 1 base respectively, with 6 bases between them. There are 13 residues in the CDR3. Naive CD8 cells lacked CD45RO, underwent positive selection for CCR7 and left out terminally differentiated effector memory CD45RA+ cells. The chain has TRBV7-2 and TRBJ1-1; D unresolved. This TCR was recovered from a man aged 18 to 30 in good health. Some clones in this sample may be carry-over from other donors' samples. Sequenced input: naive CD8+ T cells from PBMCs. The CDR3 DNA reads TGTGCCAGCAGCTTTTGGGAGAACACTGAAGCTTTCTTT. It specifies CASSFWENTEAFF.